These 32 T cell receptor beta chains share one sample of origin, sequenced in a study of T cells in Graves' hyperthyroidism and ophthalmopathy. There were TCR beta CDR3 regions amplified from RNA transcripts. The HTBI set primed first-round TCR CDR3 RT-PCR. TCRdb recomputed calls from the multiplex PCR reads with MiXCR, one row per CDR3 protein. The table lists roughly 700,000 distinct CDR3 sequences, 17% of them singletons. The sample comprised blood. The source of these receptors is a man aged 50-59 years with Graves' hyperthyroidism.

J is TRBJ2-5 and V is TRBV3-1, with D perhaps TRBD2 (7 bases). CDR3 size: 14 residues. The germline CDR1 and CDR2 sequences are LGHDT and YNNKEL (reference sequence). V dropped 2 bases and J dropped 4 bases, with 11 bases sitting between them. CDR3 sequence (DNA): TGTGCCAGCAGCCAAACAGGGAGGGTAGAGACCCAGTACTTC. Translated: CASSQTGRVETQYF.

This clonotype was recorded at least ten times. This rearrangement joins TRBV29-1 to TRBJ2-1, with 10 positions matching TRBD1. This CDR3 has 13 amino acids. V lost 7 bases, J lost 6 bases, and 6 bases stayed unmatched. CDR1 and CDR2 (germline): SQVTM, ANQGSEA. The CDR3 nucleotides read TGCAGCGCCCAGGGACAGGGGACCAATGAGCAGTTCTTC. It codes for CSAQGQGTNEQFF.

Only a few counts were recorded for this clonotype. This chain uses TRBV28 with TRBJ2-7; 9 bases are a match to TRBD1. The length of the CDR3 is 11 residues. Germline V gives CDR1 MDHEN, CDR2 SYDVKM. The ends lost 10 bases at V and 4 bases at J; junction bases unmatched: 2. The CDR3 nucleotides are TGTGCCACTGACAGGGGGTACGAGCAGTACTTC. Its protein product is CATDRGYEQYF.

This clonotype has more than one count but fewer than ten. The rearrangement joins TRBV3-1 to TRBJ2-2, with 9 positions matching TRBD2. V lost 1 base, J lost 7 bases, and 10 bases stayed unmatched. Germline assignment: CDR1 LGHDT and CDR2 YNNKEL (reference sequence). CDR3 length equals 17 residues. CDR3: CASSQVLVAGAFGELFF. The CDR3 DNA follows: TGTGCCAGCAGCCAAGTTTTGGTAGCGGGAGCCTTCGGGGAGCTGTTTTTT.

V usage is TRBV6-2 or TRBV6-3 and J usage is TRBJ2-3, with D unclear. Trimming stripped 7 bases from V and 1 base from J, with 6 bases between. Per germline, CDR1 MNHEY and CDR2 SVGEGT. This CDR3 is 12 amino acids long. CDR3 protein: CASIVGTDTQYF. The CDR3 DNA reads TGTGCCAGCATTGTGGGCACAGATACGCAGTATTTT.

This clonotype came up a few times. This rearrangement joins TRBV29-1 to TRBJ2-4; D not certain. The CDR3 consists of 13 residues. The V and J ends lost 7 bases and 9 bases respectively, with 19 bases between them. Per the germline V gene, CDR1 is SQVTM and CDR2 is ANQGSEA. CDR3 DNA: TGCAGCGCCTTCCGGGCCTCGGACGGCATTCAGTACTTC. This codes for CSAFRASDGIQYF.

This clonotype was observed many times. The V and J genes are TRBV2 and TRBJ2-7; TRBD1 agrees at 7 bases. V was clipped by 4 bases and J by 2 bases; unmatched bases: 2. The CDR3 runs 13 residues. Germline assignment: CDR1 SNHLY and CDR2 FYNNEI. CDR3 in amino acids: CASSGDSTYEQYF. The CDR3 DNA reads TGTGCCAGCAGTGGGGACAGCACCTACGAGCAGTACTTC.

This clonotype has a count of ten or more. This chain joins TRBV12-3 or TRBV12-4 and TRBJ2-1; D not certain. CDR3 length equals 10 residues. Trimming stripped 6 bases from V and 10 bases from J, with 7 bases between. The CDR3 loop reads CASSPDEQFF. The CDR3 region has the DNA TGTGCCAGCAGCCCCGACGAGCAGTTCTTC.

This clonotype was recorded a few times. At one boundary the junction diverges from the germline segment, which might be a read error. The chain carries TRBV29-1 and TRBJ1-1; D unresolved. The CDR3 contains 13 residues. Looked up from germline, CDR1 is SQVTM and CDR2 is ANQGSEA. The CDR3 DNA sequence: TGCAGCGCCCTGGTCCGAGAAGACACTGAATCTTTCTTT. Amino acid sequence: CSALVREDTESFF.

This clonotype appeared a few times. The DNA of the CDR3 is TGTGCCAGCAGCTTAAGGCACAGCTCAAACTATGGCTACACCTTC. Its protein is CASSLRHSSNYGYTF. The chain links TRBV7-8 to TRBJ1-2; unclear D gene. The V end lost 2 bases, the J end lost 2 bases, and 12 bases lay between the germline ends. Germline-derived CDR1 and CDR2 are SGHVS and FQNEAQ. CDR3 length equals 15 residues.

In its sample, this clonotype was seen many times. V is TRBV10-3 and J is TRBJ2-5; 7 bases are shared with TRBD2. CDR1 and CDR2 from the germline V gene are ENHRY and SYGVKD. The CDR3 contains 17 residues. The J segment lost 1 base and the V segment lost 2 bases, leaving 10 bases of the junction unmatched. The DNA of the CDR3 is TGTGCCATCAGTGAGGGCATCGGCGGGAGAGGCCAAGAGACCCAGTACTTC. This translates into CAISEGIGGRGQETQYF.

This chain joins TRBV19 and TRBJ2-7; 7 nucleotides match TRBD1. The CDR3 extends over 14 amino acids. Germline CDR1 reads LNHDA; CDR2 reads SQIVND (reference sequence). The V and J ends lost 5 bases and 4 bases, in that order; junction bases with no gene match: 8. The CDR3, as DNA: TGTGCCAGTAGTGGACCGGGACAGACGTACGAGCAGTACTTC. Its protein product is CASSGPGQTYEQYF.

This rearrangement joins TRBV5-1 to TRBJ2-3; 16 nucleotides agree with TRBD2. V gave up 3 bases and J gave up 0 bases; unmatched junction bases: 4. Germline values: CDR1 SGHRS, CDR2 YFSETQ. The CDR3 has 18 residues. CDR3 region: CASSWGLAGGWSTDTQYF. The CDR3 DNA follows: TGCGCCAGCAGCTGGGGACTAGCGGGAGGGTGGAGCACAGATACGCAGTATTTT.

At least ten counts were recorded for this clonotype. The gene calls are TRBV30 and TRBJ2-3; the D gene is possibly TRBD2 (5 bases). Looked up from germline, CDR1 is GTSNPN and CDR2 is SVGIG (reference sequence). This CDR3 has 13 amino acids. Trimming left V 1 base short and J 3 bases short, with 8 bases between. The CDR3 DNA follows: TGTGCCTGGAGTGGGCTAGCAACAGATACGCAGTATTTT. Protein: CAWSGLATDTQYF.

The chain links TRBV27 to TRBJ2-7, with 8 bases aligning to TRBD1. CDR3 length equals 14 residues. V lost 4 bases, J lost 2 bases, and 4 bases stayed unmatched. Germline V lookup: CDR1 MNHEY, CDR2 SMNVEV (reference sequence). The CDR3 nucleotides are TGTGCCAGCAGTTCCCTGGGACAGGCCTACGAGCAGTACTTC. Amino acid sequence: CASSSLGQAYEQYF.

In this sample, this clonotype turned up many times. The chain recombines TRBV12-3 or TRBV12-4 with TRBJ1-1, with D perhaps matching TRBD1 (6 bases). Trimming pared 6 bases from V and 4 bases from J, leaving 15 bases between. The CDR3 has 14 residues. The CDR3 sequence is CASREQGSGTEAFF. CDR3 coding DNA: TGTGCCAGCAGGGAACAGGGATCGGGCACTGAAGCTTTCTTT.

The sample holds a few counts of this clonotype. This sequence joins TRBV28 and TRBJ2-7, with 12 bases that match TRBD2. The V segment lost 6 bases and the J segment 2 bases; nucleotides outside the gene matches: 14. This CDR3 region has 18 residues. In germline, CDR1 is MDHEN, CDR2 SYDVKM. The chain's CDR3 is CASSGLAGNFLSAYEQYF. For the CDR3, the DNA is TGTGCCAGCAGCGGACTAGCGGGGAACTTCCTAAGCGCCTACGAGCAGTACTTC.

This clonotype has a count of ten or more. V and J are TRBV28 and TRBJ2-7, with 8 bases that match TRBD2. The CDR3 sequence is 17 residues long. From germline, CDR1 is MDHEN and CDR2 SYDVKM. J was trimmed by 3 bases and V by 7 bases; bases with no gene match: 17. The DNA of the CDR3 is TGTGCCAGCACCATAAGCGGGGTCAGCGGGAGTTTCTACGAGCAGTACTTC. It translates to CASTISGVSGSFYEQYF.

This clonotype was picked up many times. The rearrangement uses TRBV30 and TRBJ2-1, with 10 bases matching TRBD1. Germline CDR1 GTSNPN, CDR2 SVGIG (reference sequence). This CDR3 is built from 14 residues. The V gene end was trimmed by 0 bases and the J gene end by 8 bases; junction bases not matched to a gene: 4. CDR3 residues: CAWSVGTGVDEQFF. CDR3 DNA: TGTGCCTGGAGTGTGGGGACAGGGGTCGATGAGCAGTTCTTC.

This clonotype was seen at least ten times. The CDR3 spells CSVDGRRGNEQFF. The CDR3, as DNA: TGCAGCGTGGATGGACGGAGGGGCAATGAGCAGTTCTTC. The rearrangement uses TRBV29-1 and TRBJ2-1, with D possibly being TRBD2 (6 bases). The CDR3 length is 13 residues. CDR1 is SQVTM, CDR2 ANQGSEA, per germline. Trimming took 6 bases from V and 6 from J, leaving 15 bases between them.

This clonotype came up many times. V is TRBV2 and J is TRBJ1-2; D perhaps matches TRBD1 (6 bases). The CDR3 covers 14 residues. V was clipped by 3 bases and J by 4 bases, with 12 bases between them. Per germline, CDR1 SNHLY and CDR2 FYNNEI. CDR3 coding DNA: TGTGCCAGCAGTGATACAGGCAGGGGCTATGGCTACACCTTC. As protein: CASSDTGRGYGYTF.

The CDR3 reads CAWGSVMTDTQYF. CDR3 nucleotides: TGTGCCTGGGGGTCCGTAATGACAGATACGCAGTATTTT. J is TRBJ2-3 and V is TRBV30; unclear D gene. The CDR3 is made up of 13 amino acids. V was shortened by 5 bases and J by 3 bases, with 12 bases between the two germline ends. Germline values: CDR1 GTSNPN, CDR2 SVGIG (reference sequence).

This clonotype was seen a few times. The chain carries TRBV6-5 and TRBJ2-7, with D perhaps matching TRBD1 (5 bases). CDR3 length equals 20 residues. Per germline, CDR1 MNHEY and CDR2 SVGAGI. With 5 bases removed from V and 3 bases from J, the gap between germline ends came to 32 bases. The CDR3 sequence is CASSMTPMMQDVGLYYEQYF. CDR3 DNA: TGTGCCAGCAGTATGACTCCCATGATGCAAGATGTGGGGCTCTACTACGAGCAGTACTTC.

The CDR3 sequence: CACSPVGYEQYF. CDR3 bases: TGTGCCTGCTCCCCTGTGGGTTACGAGCAGTACTTC. The chain employs TRBV30 and TRBJ2-7, with no clear D. Trimming took 6 bases from V and 4 from J, leaving 13 bases between them. In germline, CDR1 is GTSNPN, CDR2 SVGIG (reference sequence). There are 12 residues in the CDR3.

This clonotype was seen repeatedly, ten times or more. The V and J genes are TRBV2 and TRBJ2-1, with 9 bases matching TRBD2. J was trimmed by 6 bases and V by 6 bases; bases with no gene match: 9. The CDR3 sequence is 15 residues long. Germline values: CDR1 SNHLY, CDR2 FYNNEI. The DNA for the CDR3 is TGTGCCAGCAGGCCAAAGGGCGGGAGGGTCAATGAGCAGTTCTTC. Translating gives CASRPKGGRVNEQFF. The full variable domain, rest sourced from reference TRBV2 and TRBJ2-1, is EPEVTQTPSHQVTQMGQEVILRCVPISNHLYFYWYRQILGQKVEFLVSFYNNEISEKSEIFDDQFSVERPDGSNFTLKIRSTKLEDSAMYFCASRPKGGRVNEQFFGPGTRLTVL.

There are many counts of this clonotype. The chain joins TRBV6-1 to TRBJ2-1, with 10 bases identical to TRBD2. The length of the CDR3 is 13 residues. Trimming cost V 8 bases and J 5 bases; bases outside gene matches: 3. CDR1 and CDR2 from the germline V gene are MNHNS and SASEGT. The CDR3: CASYGLADNEQFF. The CDR3 DNA sequence: TGTGCCAGCTATGGACTAGCGGACAATGAGCAGTTCTTC.

This clonotype was recorded many times. This sequence joins TRBV2 and TRBJ1-1, with TRBD1 identical over 7 bases. This CDR3 has 16 residues. The trim removed 6 bases at V and 3 bases at J, leaving 13 bases unmatched. Germline V gene lookup returns CDR1 SNHLY and CDR2 FYNNEI. CDR3 nucleotide sequence: TGTGCCAGCAGAAGACAGGGACTCATGGGGGACACTGAAGCTTTCTTT. This translates into CASRRQGLMGDTEAFF.

This clonotype appeared a few times. The chain joins TRBV7-3 to TRBJ2-2; the match to TRBD1 covers 10 bases. Trimming at V came to 0 bases and at J to 4 bases, leaving 8 bases not matched to a gene. From germline, CDR1 is SGHTA and CDR2 FQGTGA. There are 18 residues in the CDR3. The CDR3 nucleotides are TGTGCCAGCAGCTTAACCGGGGGGACAGGGGCAGGCACCGGGGAGCTGTTTTTT. Translation gives CASSLTGGTGAGTGELFF.

This clonotype was seen at least ten times. The chain employs TRBV25-1 and TRBJ2-7, with 9 bases identical to TRBD1. The V segment lost 4 bases and the J segment 2 bases; nucleotides outside the gene matches: 9. The CDR3 covers 16 residues. Looked up from germline, CDR1 is MGHDK and CDR2 is SYGVNS. This chain's CDR3 is CASSADPGQGTYEQYF. The CDR3 DNA reads TGTGCCAGCAGTGCCGATCCGGGACAGGGAACCTACGAGCAGTACTTC.

This clonotype was counted between two and nine times. This chain uses TRBV12-3 or TRBV12-4 with TRBJ1-5, with TRBD1 identical over 12 bases. J was trimmed by 2 bases and V by 5 bases; bases with no gene match: 10. This CDR3 contains 18 residues. The CDR3 spells CASSIGTGGGWGNQPQHF. The CDR3 DNA reads as TGTGCCAGCAGTATCGGGACAGGGGGCGGGTGGGGCAATCAGCCCCAGCATTTT.

The chain uses TRBV19 and TRBJ2-7, with 7 bases aligning to TRBD1. The CDR3 is made up of 15 amino acids. With 3 bases clipped from V and 5 bases from J, the junction kept 10 bases outside the gene matches. The V gene's germline CDR1 is LNHDA and CDR2 SQIVND (reference sequence). CDR3 in amino acids: CASSITEGGRHEQYF. The CDR3 DNA reads as TGTGCCAGTAGTATCACTGAAGGGGGCCGCCACGAGCAGTACTTC.

This clonotype was recorded at least ten times. This chain uses TRBV7-9 with TRBJ2-7, with TRBD2 matching over 7 bases. J lost 2 bases, V lost 1 base, and 8 bases had no gene match. CDR1 is SEHNR, CDR2 FQNEAQ, per germline (reference sequence). There are 16 residues in the CDR3. CDR3: CASSLVGSGTAYEQYF. The CDR3 bases are TGTGCCAGCAGCTTAGTCGGCAGCGGGACGGCCTACGAGCAGTACTTC.